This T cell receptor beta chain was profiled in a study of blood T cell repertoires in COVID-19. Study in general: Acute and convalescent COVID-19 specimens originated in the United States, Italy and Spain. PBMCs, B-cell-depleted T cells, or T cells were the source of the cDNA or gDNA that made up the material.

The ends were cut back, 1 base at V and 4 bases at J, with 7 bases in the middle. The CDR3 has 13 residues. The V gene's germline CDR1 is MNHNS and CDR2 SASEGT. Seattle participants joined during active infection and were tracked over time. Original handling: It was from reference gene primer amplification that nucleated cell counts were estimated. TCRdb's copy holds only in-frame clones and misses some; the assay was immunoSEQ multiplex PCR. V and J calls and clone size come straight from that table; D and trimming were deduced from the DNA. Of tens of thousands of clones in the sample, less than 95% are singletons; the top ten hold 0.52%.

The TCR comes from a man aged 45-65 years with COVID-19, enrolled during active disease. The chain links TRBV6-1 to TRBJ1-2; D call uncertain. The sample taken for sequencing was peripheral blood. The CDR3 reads CASSEESSYGYTF. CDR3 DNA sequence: TGTGCCAGCAGTGAAGAATCCAGCTATGGCTACACCTTC.